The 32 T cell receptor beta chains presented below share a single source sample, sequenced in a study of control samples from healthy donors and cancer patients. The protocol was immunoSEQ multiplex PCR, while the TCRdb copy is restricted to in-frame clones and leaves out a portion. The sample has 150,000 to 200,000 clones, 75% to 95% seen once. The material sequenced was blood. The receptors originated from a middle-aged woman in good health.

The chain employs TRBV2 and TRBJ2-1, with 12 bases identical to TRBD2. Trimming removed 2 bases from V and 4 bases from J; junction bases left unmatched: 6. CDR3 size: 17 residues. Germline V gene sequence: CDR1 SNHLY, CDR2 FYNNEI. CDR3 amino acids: CASSEQAGLAGYNEQFF. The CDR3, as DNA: TGTGCCAGCAGTGAACAGGCCGGACTAGCGGGGTACAATGAGCAGTTCTTC.

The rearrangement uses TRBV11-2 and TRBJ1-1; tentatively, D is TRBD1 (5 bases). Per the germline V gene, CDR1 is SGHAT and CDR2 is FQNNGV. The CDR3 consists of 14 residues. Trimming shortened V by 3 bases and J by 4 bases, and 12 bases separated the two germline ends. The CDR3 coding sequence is TGTGCCAGCAGCTTCCGCAGGGAGAGCACTGAAGCTTTCTTT. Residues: CASSFRRESTEAFF.

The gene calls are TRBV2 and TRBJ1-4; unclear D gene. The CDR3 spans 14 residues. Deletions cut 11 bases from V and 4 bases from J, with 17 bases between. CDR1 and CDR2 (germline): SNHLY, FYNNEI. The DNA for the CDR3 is TGTGCCCAAGCACGAGCTAGCGGTAATGAAAAACTGTTTTTT. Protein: CAQARASGNEKLFF. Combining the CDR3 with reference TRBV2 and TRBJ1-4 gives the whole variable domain EPEVTQTPSHQVTQMGQEVILRCVPISNHLYFYWYRQILGQKVEFLVSFYNNEISEKSEIFDDQFSVERPDGSNFTLKIRSTKLEDSAMYFCAQARASGNEKLFFGSGTQLSVL.

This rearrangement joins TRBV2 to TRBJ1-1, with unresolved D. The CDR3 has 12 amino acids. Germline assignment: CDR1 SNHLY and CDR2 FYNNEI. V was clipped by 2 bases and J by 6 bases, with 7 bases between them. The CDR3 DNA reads TGTGCCAGCAGTGAAAACAGAGCTGAAGCTTTCTTT. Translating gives CASSENRAEAFF.

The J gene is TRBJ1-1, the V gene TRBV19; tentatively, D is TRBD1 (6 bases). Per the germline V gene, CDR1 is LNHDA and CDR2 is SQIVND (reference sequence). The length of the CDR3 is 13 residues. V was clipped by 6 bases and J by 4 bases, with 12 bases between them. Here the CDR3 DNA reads TGTGCCAGTAGCCTACAGGGAAGCACTGAAGCTTTCTTT. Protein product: CASSLQGSTEAFF.

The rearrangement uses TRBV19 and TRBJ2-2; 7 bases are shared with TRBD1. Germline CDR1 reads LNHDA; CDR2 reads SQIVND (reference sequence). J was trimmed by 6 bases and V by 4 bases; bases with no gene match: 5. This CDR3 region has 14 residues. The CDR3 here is CASSNRGVSGELFF. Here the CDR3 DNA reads TGTGCCAGTAGTAACAGGGGAGTGTCCGGGGAGCTGTTTTTT.

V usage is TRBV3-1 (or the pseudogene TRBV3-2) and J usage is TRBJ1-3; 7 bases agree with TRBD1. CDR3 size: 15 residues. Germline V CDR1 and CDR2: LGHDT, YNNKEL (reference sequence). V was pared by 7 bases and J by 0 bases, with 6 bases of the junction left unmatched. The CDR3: CASTSQGGSGNTIYF. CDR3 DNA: TGTGCCAGCACCTCCCAGGGGGGCTCTGGAAACACCATATATTTT.

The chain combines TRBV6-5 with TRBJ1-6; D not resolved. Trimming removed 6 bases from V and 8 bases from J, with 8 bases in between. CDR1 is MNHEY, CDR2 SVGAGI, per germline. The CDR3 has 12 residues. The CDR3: CASSLIDSPLHF. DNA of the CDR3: TGTGCCAGCAGCCTAATAGATTCACCCCTCCACTTT.

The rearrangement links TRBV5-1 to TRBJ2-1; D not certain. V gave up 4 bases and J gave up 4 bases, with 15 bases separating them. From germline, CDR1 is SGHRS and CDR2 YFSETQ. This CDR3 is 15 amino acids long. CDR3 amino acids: CASSRTAPSYNEQFF. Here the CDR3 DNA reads TGCGCCAGCAGCCGGACGGCTCCCAGTTACAATGAGCAGTTCTTC.

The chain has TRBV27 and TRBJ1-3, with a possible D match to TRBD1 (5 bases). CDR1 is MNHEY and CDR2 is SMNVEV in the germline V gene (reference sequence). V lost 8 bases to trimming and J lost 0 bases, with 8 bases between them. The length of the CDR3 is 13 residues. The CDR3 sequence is CASGDYSGNTIYF. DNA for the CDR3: TGTGCCAGCGGGGACTACTCTGGAAACACCATATATTTT.

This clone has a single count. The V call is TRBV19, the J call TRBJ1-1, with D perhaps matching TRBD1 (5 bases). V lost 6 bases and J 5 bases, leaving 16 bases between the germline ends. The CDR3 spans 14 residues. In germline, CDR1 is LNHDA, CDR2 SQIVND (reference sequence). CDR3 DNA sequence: TGTGCCAGTAGGGACTCCGGGAGGGGAACTGAAGCTTTCTTT. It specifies CASRDSGRGTEAFF.

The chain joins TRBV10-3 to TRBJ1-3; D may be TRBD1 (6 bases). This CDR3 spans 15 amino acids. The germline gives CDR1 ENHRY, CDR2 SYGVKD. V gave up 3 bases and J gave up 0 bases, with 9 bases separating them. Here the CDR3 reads CAISERGNSGNTIYF. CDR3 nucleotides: TGTGCCATCAGTGAAAGGGGGAACTCTGGAAACACCATATATTTT.

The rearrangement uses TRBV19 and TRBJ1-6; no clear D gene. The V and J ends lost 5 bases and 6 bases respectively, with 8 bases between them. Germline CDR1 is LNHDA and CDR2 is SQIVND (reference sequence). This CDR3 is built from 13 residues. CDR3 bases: TGTGCCAGTAGTGGGGAGAGTAATTCACCCCTCCACTTT. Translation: CASSGESNSPLHF.

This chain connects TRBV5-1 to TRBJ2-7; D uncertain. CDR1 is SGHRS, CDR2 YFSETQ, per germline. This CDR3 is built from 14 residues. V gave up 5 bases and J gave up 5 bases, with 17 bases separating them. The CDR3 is CASSRQGQRNEQYF. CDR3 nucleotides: TGCGCCAGCAGTCGACAAGGCCAGAGAAACGAGCAGTACTTC.

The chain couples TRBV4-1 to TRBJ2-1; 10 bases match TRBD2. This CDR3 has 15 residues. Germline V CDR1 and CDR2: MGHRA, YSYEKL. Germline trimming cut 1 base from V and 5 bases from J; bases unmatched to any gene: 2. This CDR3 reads CASSQGSGGDNEQFF. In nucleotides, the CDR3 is TGCGCCAGCAGCCAAGGCAGCGGGGGGGACAATGAGCAGTTCTTC.

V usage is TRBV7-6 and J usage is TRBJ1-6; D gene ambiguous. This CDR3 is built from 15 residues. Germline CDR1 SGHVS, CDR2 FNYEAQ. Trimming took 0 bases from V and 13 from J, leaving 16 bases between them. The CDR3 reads CASSLAQDVRGPLHF. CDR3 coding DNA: TGTGCCAGCAGCTTAGCGCAAGACGTCCGAGGGCCCCTCCACTTT.

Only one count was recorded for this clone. This CDR3 is CASSLVIQTTNEKLFF. CDR3 nucleotide sequence: TGTGCCAGCAGCTTAGTAATCCAAACAACTAATGAAAAACTGTTTTTT. The V call is TRBV7-8, the J call TRBJ1-4, with D unresolved. The CDR3 has 16 residues. With 1 base removed from V and 0 bases from J, the gap between germline ends came to 9 bases. Germline CDR1 SGHVS, CDR2 FQNEAQ.

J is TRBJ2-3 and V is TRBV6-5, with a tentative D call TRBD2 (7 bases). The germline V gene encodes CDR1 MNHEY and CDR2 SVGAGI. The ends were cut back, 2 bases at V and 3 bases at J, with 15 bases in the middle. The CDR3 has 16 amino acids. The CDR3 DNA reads TGTGCCAGCAGTTACGGGTCGGGGGGCACGACAGATACGCAGTATTTT. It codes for CASSYGSGGTTDTQYF.

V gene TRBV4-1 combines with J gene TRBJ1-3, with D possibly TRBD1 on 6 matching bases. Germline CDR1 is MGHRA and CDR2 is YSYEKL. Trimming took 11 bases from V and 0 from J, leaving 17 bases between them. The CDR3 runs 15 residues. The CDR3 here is CACSLDSNSGNTIYF. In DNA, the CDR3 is TGCGCCTGCTCTCTGGACAGTAACTCTGGAAACACCATATATTTT.

This CDR3 is CASSYMGYGYTF. The CDR3 nucleotides are TGTGCCAGCAGTTACATGGGCTATGGCTACACCTTC. The chain links TRBV6-2 or TRBV6-3 to TRBJ1-2; D not certain. Trimming stripped 2 bases from V and 4 bases from J, with 5 bases between. Germline V lookup: CDR1 MNHEY, CDR2 SVGEGT. This CDR3 spans 12 amino acids.

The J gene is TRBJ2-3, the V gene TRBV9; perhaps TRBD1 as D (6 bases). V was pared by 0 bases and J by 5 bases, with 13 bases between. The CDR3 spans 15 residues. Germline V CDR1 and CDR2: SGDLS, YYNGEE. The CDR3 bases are TGTGCCAGCAGCGTAGCTCACAGGGCGGAAGATACGCAGTATTTT. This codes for CASSVAHRAEDTQYF.

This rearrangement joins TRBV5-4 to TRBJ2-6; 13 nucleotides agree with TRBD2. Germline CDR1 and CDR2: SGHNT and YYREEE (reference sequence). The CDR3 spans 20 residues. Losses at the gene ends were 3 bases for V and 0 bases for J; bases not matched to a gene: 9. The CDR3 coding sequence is TGTGCCAGCAGCTCGGGGCCTACTAGCGGGGGGGCCTCTGGGGCCAACGTCCTGACTTTC. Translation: CASSSGPTSGGASGANVLTF.

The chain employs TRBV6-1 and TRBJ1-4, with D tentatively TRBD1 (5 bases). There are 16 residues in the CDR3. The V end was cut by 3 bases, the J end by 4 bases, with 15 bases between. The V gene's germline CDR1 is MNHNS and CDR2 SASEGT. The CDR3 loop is CASSDRGSKDNEKLFF. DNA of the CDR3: TGTGCCAGCAGTGACCGGGGGAGCAAAGATAATGAAAAACTGTTTTTT.

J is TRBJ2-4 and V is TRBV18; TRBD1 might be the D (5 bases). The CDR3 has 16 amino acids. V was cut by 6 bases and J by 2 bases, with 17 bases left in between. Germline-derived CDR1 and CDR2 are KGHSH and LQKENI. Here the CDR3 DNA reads TGTGCCAGCTCCCAAACACAGGCGATCTCCAAAAACATTCAGTACTTC. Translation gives CASSQTQAISKNIQYF.

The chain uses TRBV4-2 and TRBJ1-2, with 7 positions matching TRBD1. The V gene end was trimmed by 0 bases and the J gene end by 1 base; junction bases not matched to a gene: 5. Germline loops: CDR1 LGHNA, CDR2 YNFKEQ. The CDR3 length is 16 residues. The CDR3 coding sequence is TGTGCCAGCAGCCAAGATAGGGACAGACTTAACTATGGCTACACCTTC. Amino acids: CASSQDRDRLNYGYTF.

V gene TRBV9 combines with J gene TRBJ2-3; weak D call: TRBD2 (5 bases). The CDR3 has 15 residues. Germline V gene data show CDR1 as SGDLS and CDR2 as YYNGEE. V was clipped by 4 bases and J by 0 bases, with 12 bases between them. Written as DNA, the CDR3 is TGTGCCAGCAGCTTTGGCCTAGCCAGCACAGATACGCAGTATTTT. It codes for CASSFGLASTDTQYF.

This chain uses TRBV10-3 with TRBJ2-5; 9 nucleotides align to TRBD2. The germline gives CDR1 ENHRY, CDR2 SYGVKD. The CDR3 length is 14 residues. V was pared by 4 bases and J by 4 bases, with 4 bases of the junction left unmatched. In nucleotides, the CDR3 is TGTGCCATCAGTGTTGCGGGGGGGCGAGAGACCCAGTACTTC. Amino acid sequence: CAISVAGGRETQYF.

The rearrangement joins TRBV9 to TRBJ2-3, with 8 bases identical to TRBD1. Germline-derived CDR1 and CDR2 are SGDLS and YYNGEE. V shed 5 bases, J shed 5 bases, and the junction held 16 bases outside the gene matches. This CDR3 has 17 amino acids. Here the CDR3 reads CASRRGQGIALGDTQYF. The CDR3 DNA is TGTGCCAGCAGACGCGGACAGGGCATAGCCCTGGGAGATACGCAGTATTTT.

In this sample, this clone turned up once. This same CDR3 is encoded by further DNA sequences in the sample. This chain's CDR3 is CASSELRGTEAFF. CDR3 coding DNA: TGTGCCAGCAGTGAACTTAGGGGCACTGAAGCTTTCTTT. The rearrangement uses TRBV6-1 and TRBJ1-1; D is perhaps TRBD1 (5 bases). This CDR3 is built from 13 residues. CDR1 and CDR2 from the germline V gene are MNHNS and SASEGT. Trimming removed 2 bases at V and 4 bases at J, with 8 bases between.

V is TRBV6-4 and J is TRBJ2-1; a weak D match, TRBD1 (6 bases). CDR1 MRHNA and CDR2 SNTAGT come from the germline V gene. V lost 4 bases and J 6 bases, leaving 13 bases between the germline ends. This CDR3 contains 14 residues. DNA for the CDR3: TGTGCCAGCAGTGGGGGGCCAGACGTCAATGAGCAGTTCTTC. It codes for CASSGGPDVNEQFF.

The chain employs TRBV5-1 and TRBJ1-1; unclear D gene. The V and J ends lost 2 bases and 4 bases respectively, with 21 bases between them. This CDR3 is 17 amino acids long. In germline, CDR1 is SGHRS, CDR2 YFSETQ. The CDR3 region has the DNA TGCGCCAGCAGCTTCACGGGTCCGGGAGGGTCTGGCACTGAAGCTTTCTTT. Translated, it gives CASSFTGPGGSGTEAFF.

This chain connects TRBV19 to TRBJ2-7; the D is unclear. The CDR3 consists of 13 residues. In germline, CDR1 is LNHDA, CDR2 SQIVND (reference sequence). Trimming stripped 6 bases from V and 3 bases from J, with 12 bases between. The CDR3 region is CASSRRHIYEQYF. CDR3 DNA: TGTGCCAGTAGCCGGAGACACATCTACGAGCAGTACTTC. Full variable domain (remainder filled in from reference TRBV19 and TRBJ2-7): DGGITQSPKYLFRKEGQNVTLSCEQNLNHDAMYWYRQDPGQGLRLIYYSQIVNDFQKGDIAEGYSVSREKKESFPLTVTSAQKNPTAFYLCASSRRHIYEQYFGPGTRLTVT.